These T cell receptor beta chains were read from a single sample in a study of blood T cell repertoires in COVID-19. TCRdb's copy holds only in-frame clones and misses some; the assay was immunoSEQ multiplex PCR. There are 200,000 to 250,000 clones in the sample; 65% to 85% occur only once, and approximately 3.6% lies in the top ten. The specimen sequenced was PBMCs or T cells enriched from blood (not recorded which). The origin of the receptors is a woman in her sixties or seventies who had recovered from COVID-19. The CDR3 runs from the conserved cysteine through the conserved F or W. A D gene is named only where the DNA matches it firmly. Not every row has a clone size; where given, it reads once, few, many or a size class.

D: TRBD1; J: TRBJ2-2; V: TRBV5-5; size: -; DNA: TGTGCCAGCAGCTTTCGGACAGGCTTGAACACCGGGGAGCTGTTTTTT; CDR3: CASSFRTGLNTGELFF
D: TRBD1; J: TRBJ1-5; V: TRBV12-5; size: -; DNA: TGTGCTAGTGGTTTGCGACAGGGTGTGCCCCAGCATTTT; CDR3: CASGLRQGVPQHF
D: TRBD1; J: TRBJ1-4; V: TRBV5-1; size: -; DNA: TGCGCCAGCAGCTCCTCCGGGACAGCAGCCGAAAAACTGTTTTTT; CDR3: CASSSSGTAAEKLFF
D: TRBD2; J: TRBJ2-1; V: TRBV4-1; size: -; DNA: TGCGCCAGCAGCCAGATAGGCAGCGGGGAAACGAATGAGCAGTTCTTC; CDR3: CASSQIGSGETNEQFF
D: -; J: TRBJ2-3; V: TRBV6-5; size: -; DNA: TGTGCCAGCAGACGGGGCACAGATACGCAGTATTTT; CDR3: CASRRGTDTQYF
D: -; J: TRBJ2-5; V: TRBV21-1; size: once; DNA: TGTGCCAGCAGCAGGCGGACAGTCCAAGAGACCCAGTACTTC; CDR3: CASSRRTVQETQYF
D: TRBD1; J: TRBJ2-2; V: TRBV13; size: -; DNA: TGTGCCAGCAGCCTCTGGACAGGGGTAGGCACCGGGGAGCTGTTTTTT; CDR3: CASSLWTGVGTGELFF
D: -; J: TRBJ2-7; V: TRBV25-1; size: -; DNA: TGTGCCAGCAGTGACAGGACTGTTAGCTCCTACGAGCAGTACTTC; CDR3: CASSDRTVSSYEQYF
D: TRBD1; J: TRBJ2-5; V: TRBV7-2; size: -; DNA: TGTGCCAGCAGCTTAGGGGGAGCAGGGGGTGCAGAGACCCAGTACTTC; CDR3: CASSLGGAGGAETQYF
D: -; J: TRBJ1-2; V: TRBV4-2; size: -; DNA: TGTGCCAGCAGCCAAGATCTGAGGGCGGACTATGGCTACACCTTC; CDR3: CASSQDLRADYGYTF
D: -; J: TRBJ1-5; V: TRBV20-1; size: -; DNA: TGCAGTGCTAGTGGGAGAGGAGGGAGCAATCAGCCCCAGCATTTT; CDR3: CSASGRGGSNQPQHF
D: -; J: TRBJ1-1; V: TRBV9; size: -; DNA: TGTGCCAGCAGCATCCTCTCTCTGAACACTGAAGCTTTCTTT; CDR3: CASSILSLNTEAFF
D: -; J: TRBJ2-5; V: TRBV5-1; size: once; DNA: TGCGCCAGCAGCTTGGGGGGTACGGGAGCCCAAGAGACCCAGTACTTC; CDR3: CASSLGGTGAQETQYF
D: -; J: TRBJ1-1; V: TRBV12-5; size: -; DNA: TGTGCTAGTGGTACCAGGGAAGGGCAGAACACTGAAGCTTTCTTT; CDR3: CASGTREGQNTEAFF
D: -; J: TRBJ2-2; V: TRBV11-2; size: -; DNA: TGTGCCAGCAGTCCCATTGGGGGGGCGATCACCGGGGAGCTGTTTTTT; CDR3: CASSPIGGAITGELFF
D: -; J: TRBJ2-2; V: TRBV19; size: -; DNA: TGTGCCAGTAGGACGCAGGGGAACACCGGGGAGCTGTTTTTT; CDR3: CASRTQGNTGELFF
D: -; J: TRBJ1-5; V: TRBV19; size: -; DNA: TGTGCCAGTAGTATAGGCGGGAATCAGCCCCAGCATTTT; CDR3: CASSIGGNQPQHF
D: TRBD2; J: TRBJ2-7; V: TRBV5-8; size: -; DNA: TGTGCCAGCAGCTCCGGACTAGCGGGAGGGGTGTACGAGCAGTACTTC; CDR3: CASSSGLAGGVYEQYF
D: -; J: TRBJ2-1; V: TRBV9; size: few; DNA: TGTGCCAGCAGCACGGACATCAGCTCCTACAATGAGCAGTTCTTC; CDR3: CASSTDISSYNEQFF
D: -; J: TRBJ1-1; V: TRBV7-9; size: -; DNA: TGTGCCAGCAGCTCCGGGACAAGGATGAACACTGAAGCTTTCTTT; CDR3: CASSSGTRMNTEAFF
D: -; J: TRBJ1-3; V: TRBV2; size: -; DNA: TGTGCCAGCAGCGGGGAGCCTGGAAACACCATATATTTT; CDR3: CASSGEPGNTIYF
D: -; J: TRBJ1-4; V: TRBV2; size: -; DNA: TGTGCCAGCGGGGGGAGGGACGATAATGAAAAACTGTTTTTT; CDR3: CASGGRDDNEKLFF
D: -; J: TRBJ2-5; V: TRBV20-1; size: few; DNA: TGCAGTGCTTACAAGCAAGAGACCCAGTACTTC; CDR3: CSAYKQETQYF
D: TRBD2; J: TRBJ2-1; V: TRBV19; size: -; DNA: TGTGCCAGTAGTAGTAAGAGAGCGGGAGTAGGTTACAATGAGCAGTTCTTC; CDR3: CASSSKRAGVGYNEQFF
D: TRBD2; J: TRBJ2-7; V: TRBV7-9; size: few; DNA: TGTGCCAGCAGCCATACTAGCGGGAATCCCTACGAGCAGTACTTC; CDR3: CASSHTSGNPYEQYF
D: -; J: TRBJ2-2; V: TRBV21-1; size: -; DNA: TGTGCCAGCAGCCCGCCCGGAGAACTGAACACCGGGGAGCTGTTTTTT; CDR3: CASSPPGELNTGELFF
D: TRBD2; J: TRBJ2-5; V: TRBV18; size: -; DNA: TGTGCCAGCTCACCATTTGCGGGGGGGGACCAAGAGACCCAGTACTTC; CDR3: CASSPFAGGDQETQYF
D: -; J: TRBJ2-3; V: TRBV29-1; size: once; DNA: TGCAGCGTCTCAACAGGGCAAACAGATACGCAGTATTTT; CDR3: CSVSTGQTDTQYF
D: TRBD1; J: TRBJ2-1; V: TRBV4-3; size: -; DNA: TGCGCCAGCAGCCCTCGGACAGGCCAGGCCTACAATGAGCAGTTCTTC; CDR3: CASSPRTGQAYNEQFF
D: TRBD1; J: TRBJ1-1; V: TRBV5-1; size: -; DNA: TGCGCCAGCAGCCGGTTCGGGACAGGGAACACTGAAGCTTTCTTT; CDR3: CASSRFGTGNTEAFF
D: TRBD2; J: TRBJ2-1; V: TRBV2; size: -; DNA: TGTGCCAGCAGTGCCCTAGCGGGAGGGTTTAATGAGCAGTTCTTC; CDR3: CASSALAGGFNEQFF
D: TRBD1; J: TRBJ2-3; V: TRBV7-9; size: -; DNA: TGTGCCAGCAGGGACAGGGGCACAGATACGCAGTATTTT; CDR3: CASRDRGTDTQYF
D: TRBD2; J: TRBJ2-1; V: TRBV18; size: -; DNA: TGTGCCAGCTCAATAGCGGGGGATCCCTACAATGAGCAGTTCTTC; CDR3: CASSIAGDPYNEQFF
D: -; J: TRBJ2-3; V: TRBV5-6; size: -; DNA: TGTGCCAGCAGCTTGGGGGACTCAGAAACGCAGTATTTT; CDR3: CASSLGDSETQYF
D: -; J: TRBJ2-1; V: TRBV14; size: -; DNA: TGTGCCAGCAGCCAAGATCGAGGAAGAGGGTCCTACAATGAGCAGTTCTTC; CDR3: CASSQDRGRGSYNEQFF
D: -; J: TRBJ1-3; V: TRBV3-1/TRBV3-2; size: -; DNA: TGTGCCAGCAGCCAAGGTAGTACAGCTGGAAACACCATATATTTT; CDR3: CASSQGSTAGNTIYF
D: -; J: TRBJ1-5; V: TRBV5-6; size: -; DNA: TGTGCCAGCAGCGCGCGACAGTTATATAGCAATCAGCCCCAGCATTTT; CDR3: CASSARQLYSNQPQHF
D: -; J: TRBJ1-1; V: TRBV5-8; size: -; DNA: TGTGCCAGTCAAGACATGTTGGGTACTGAAGCTTTCTTT; CDR3: CASQDMLGTEAFF
D: -; J: TRBJ1-1; V: TRBV19; size: -; DNA: TGTGCCAGTAGTATGATAGGGGCAGGGGTAAAGACTGAAGCTTTCTTT; CDR3: CASSMIGAGVKTEAFF
D: -; J: TRBJ1-5; V: TRBV11-1; size: few; DNA: TGTGCCAGCAGCTTAACAGGTAGCAATCAGCCCCAGCATTTT; CDR3: CASSLTGSNQPQHF
D: -; J: TRBJ1-5; V: TRBV6-6; size: -; DNA: TGTGCCAGCAGTTACCAAACGGACTTTAGCAATCAGCCCCAGCATTTT; CDR3: CASSYQTDFSNQPQHF
D: -; J: TRBJ2-7; V: TRBV9; size: once; DNA: TGTGCCAGCAGCGTAGCGGGCGGGACGCAGACCTACGAGCAGTACTTC; CDR3: CASSVAGGTQTYEQYF